A single sample gave rise to the 3 T cell receptor beta chains below, sequenced in a study of cytotoxic CD8 clonotypes in ibrutinib-treated CLL. Only in-frame clones appear in the TCRdb table, and some are missing; sequencing was by immunoSEQ multiplex PCR. The table records more than 110,000 clones, approximately 80% of them present only once. The sequencing here drew on PBMCs, taken after 36 months of ibrutinib treatment. These receptors originate from a human donor with chronic lymphocytic leukemia.

This chain connects TRBV30 to TRBJ2-7; weak D call: TRBD1 (6 bases). The CDR3 contains 14 residues. With 4 bases removed from V and 0 bases from J, the gap between germline ends came to 13 bases. The germline V gene encodes CDR1 GTSNPN and CDR2 SVGIG (reference sequence). CDR3 sequence: CAWKEDSYSYEQYF. CDR3 DNA sequence: TGTGCCTGGAAGGAGGACAGTTACTCCTACGAGCAGTACTTC.

Here the CDR3 DNA reads TGTGCCAGCAGTGATCTTGGACTAATCCATGGCTACACCTTC. This encodes CASSDLGLIHGYTF. The chain has TRBV25-1 and TRBJ1-2; no firm D call. Germline CDR1 is MGHDK and CDR2 is SYGVNS. This CDR3 has 14 amino acids. Deletions cut 3 bases from V and 6 bases from J, with 14 bases between.

Only one count was recorded for this clone. This chain connects TRBV23-1 to TRBJ2-4, with 12 bases aligning to TRBD2. TRBV23-1 qualifies as an ORF whose function is uncertain. The CDR3 extends over 21 amino acids. The V segment lost 7 bases and the J segment 1 base; nucleotides outside the gene matches: 20. CDR3 loop: CASNPGQLTSGRCCAKNIQYF. The CDR3 DNA sequence: TGCGCCAGCAATCCGGGACAGTTGACTAGCGGGAGATGCTGCGCCAAAAACATTCAGTACTTC.